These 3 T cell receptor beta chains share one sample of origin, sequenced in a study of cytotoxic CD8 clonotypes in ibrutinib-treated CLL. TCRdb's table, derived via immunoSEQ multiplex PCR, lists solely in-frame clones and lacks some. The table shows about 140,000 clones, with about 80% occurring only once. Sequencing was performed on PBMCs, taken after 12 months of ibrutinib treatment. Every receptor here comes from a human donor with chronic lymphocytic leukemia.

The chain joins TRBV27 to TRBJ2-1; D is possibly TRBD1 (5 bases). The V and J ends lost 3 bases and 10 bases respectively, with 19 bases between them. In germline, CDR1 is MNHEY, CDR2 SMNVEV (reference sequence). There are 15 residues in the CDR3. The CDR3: CASSLVSQAGREQFF. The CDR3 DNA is TGTGCCAGCAGTTTGGTGAGCCAGGCAGGGCGAGAGCAGTTCTTC.

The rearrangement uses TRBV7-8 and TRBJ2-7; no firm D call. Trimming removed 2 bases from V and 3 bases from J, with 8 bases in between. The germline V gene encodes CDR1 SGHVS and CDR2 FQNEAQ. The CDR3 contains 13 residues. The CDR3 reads CASSLTSSYEQYF. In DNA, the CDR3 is TGTGCCAGCAGCTTAACCTCTAGCTACGAGCAGTACTTC.

The CDR3 sequence: CASSFHGITEAFF. CDR3 nucleotides: TGTGCCAGTAGTTTTCACGGGATCACTGAAGCTTTCTTT. V usage is TRBV19 and J usage is TRBJ1-1; D gene ambiguous. The CDR3 is 13 amino acids. Germline-derived CDR1 and CDR2 are LNHDA and SQIVND (reference sequence). The V end lost 5 bases, the J end lost 4 bases, and 11 bases lay between the germline ends.